A selection of T cell receptor beta chains follows, all from one sample in a study of regulatory T cells in long-lasting Graves disease. Using its own MiXCR run on the multiplex PCR reads, TCRdb lists one record per CDR3 protein. The data contain hundreds of thousands of distinct CDR3 sequences, roughly 16% of them singletons. These data also formed part of another study, on T cells in Graves' hyperthyroidism and ophthalmopathy.

The specimen comprised peripheral blood mononuclear cells (PBMCs), sampled at new diagnosis, from a patient treated with antithyroid drugs. All receptors derive from a young woman with Graves disease. Each CDR3 is given with its conserved first and last residue. D genes are given only for firm matches. Size values are once, few and many counts, or a class for expanded clones, and some rows have none.

J gene: TRBJ1-1; D gene: TRBD1; clone size: many; CDR3 length: 14; V gene: TRBV12-3/TRBV12-4; CDR3 protein: CASSVQGGATEAFF; CDR3 DNA: TGTGCCAGCAGTGTACAGGGGGGGGCCACTGAAGCTTTCTTT
J gene: TRBJ2-7; D gene: -; clone size: -; CDR3 length: 13; V gene: TRBV27; CDR3 protein: CASSSQGPYEQYF; CDR3 DNA: TGTGCCAGCAGTTCCCAGGGTCCCTACGAGCAGTACTTC
J gene: TRBJ2-1; D gene: TRBD1; clone size: -; CDR3 length: 13; V gene: TRBV12-3/TRBV12-4; CDR3 protein: CASTLGQNNEQFF; CDR3 DNA: TGTGCCAGCACTCTGGGACAGAACAATGAGCAGTTCTTC
J gene: TRBJ2-7; D gene: -; clone size: many; CDR3 length: 11; V gene: TRBV28; CDR3 protein: CASSVRFEQYF; CDR3 DNA: TGTGCCAGCAGTGTTCGATTCGAGCAGTACTTC
J gene: TRBJ1-5; D gene: TRBD1; clone size: few; CDR3 length: 14; V gene: TRBV30; CDR3 protein: CAWSKGQGIQPQHF; CDR3 DNA: TGTGCCTGGAGTAAGGGACAGGGTATTCAGCCCCAGCATTTT
J gene: TRBJ2-7; D gene: TRBD2; clone size: few; CDR3 length: 19; V gene: TRBV7-6; CDR3 protein: CASSFGAGTSGRIHYEQYF; CDR3 DNA: TGTGCCAGCAGCTTCGGAGCCGGGACTAGCGGGAGGATACACTACGAGCAGTACTTC
J gene: TRBJ2-1; D gene: -; clone size: -; CDR3 length: 11; V gene: TRBV7-9; CDR3 protein: CASSLLYEQFF; CDR3 DNA: TGTGCCAGCAGCTTACTCTATGAGCAGTTCTTC
J gene: TRBJ2-1; D gene: -; clone size: -; CDR3 length: 14; V gene: TRBV19; CDR3 protein: CASSISRVYNEQFF; CDR3 DNA: TGTGCCAGTAGTATCTCGAGAGTTTACAATGAGCAGTTCTTC
J gene: TRBJ1-6; D gene: -; clone size: -; CDR3 length: 15; V gene: TRBV6-1; CDR3 protein: CASSGGMGWNSPLHF; CDR3 DNA: TGTGCCAGCAGTGGGGGAATGGGATGGAATTCACCCCTCCACTTT
J gene: TRBJ2-6; D gene: -; clone size: many; CDR3 length: 16; V gene: TRBV28; CDR3 protein: CASSSGVRSGANVLTF; CDR3 DNA: TGTGCCAGCAGTTCAGGCGTAAGGTCTGGGGCCAACGTCCTGACTTTC
J gene: TRBJ2-5; D gene: -; clone size: many; CDR3 length: 14; V gene: TRBV6-1; CDR3 protein: CASSEDLAQETQYF; CDR3 DNA: TGTGCCAGCAGTGAAGATCTGGCTCAAGAGACCCAGTACTTC
J gene: TRBJ2-1; D gene: TRBD2; clone size: -; CDR3 length: 16; V gene: TRBV5-1; CDR3 protein: CASSYEEASGYNEQFF; CDR3 DNA: TGCGCCAGCAGCTATGAGGAGGCTAGCGGTTACAATGAGCAGTTCTTC
J gene: TRBJ2-1; D gene: TRBD2; clone size: many; CDR3 length: 15; V gene: TRBV5-1; CDR3 protein: CASSYGTSGNNEQFF; CDR3 DNA: TGCGCCAGCAGCTACGGGACTAGCGGGAACAATGAGCAGTTCTTC
J gene: TRBJ2-3; D gene: -; clone size: -; CDR3 length: 17; V gene: TRBV9; CDR3 protein: CASSVEYGAGWADTQYF; CDR3 DNA: TGTGCCAGCAGCGTAGAATACGGGGCGGGATGGGCAGATACGCAGTATTTT
J gene: TRBJ2-3; D gene: -; clone size: many; CDR3 length: 12; V gene: TRBV3-1; CDR3 protein: CASSRPADTQYF; CDR3 DNA: TGTGCCAGCAGCCGACCTGCAGATACGCAGTATTTT
J gene: TRBJ2-3; D gene: -; clone size: -; CDR3 length: 15; V gene: TRBV20-1; CDR3 protein: CSATRADTSTDTQYF; CDR3 DNA: TGCAGTGCAACACGAGCGGATACTAGCACAGATACGCAGTATTTT
J gene: TRBJ2-7; D gene: -; clone size: many; CDR3 length: 12; V gene: TRBV30; CDR3 protein: CAWNRVTYEQYF; CDR3 DNA: TGTGCCTGGAACAGGGTCACCTACGAGCAGTACTTC
J gene: TRBJ2-2; D gene: -; clone size: many; CDR3 length: 16; V gene: TRBV2; CDR3 protein: CASSEIGTSGTGELFF; CDR3 DNA: TGTGCCAGCAGTGAAATCGGGACGAGCGGCACCGGGGAGCTGTTTTTT
J gene: TRBJ2-7; D gene: TRBD1; clone size: once; CDR3 length: 18; V gene: TRBV6-1; CDR3 protein: CASSPIGPGTGPTYEQYF; CDR3 DNA: TGTGCCAGCTCACCAATTGGTCCCGGGACAGGGCCAACCTACGAGCAGTACTTC
J gene: TRBJ2-5; D gene: -; clone size: many; CDR3 length: 12; V gene: TRBV7-9; CDR3 protein: CASTSEGETQYF; CDR3 DNA: TGTGCCAGCACCTCGGAGGGGGAGACCCAGTACTTC
J gene: TRBJ2-2; D gene: TRBD2; clone size: many; CDR3 length: 14; V gene: TRBV15; CDR3 protein: CATSRTGGTGELFF; CDR3 DNA: TGTGCCACCAGTAGGACGGGGGGAACCGGGGAGCTGTTTTTT
J gene: TRBJ2-1; D gene: -; clone size: many; CDR3 length: 12; V gene: TRBV2; CDR3 protein: CASLDQTGEQFF; CDR3 DNA: TGTGCCAGCCTGGACCAAACGGGGGAGCAGTTCTTC
J gene: TRBJ2-7; D gene: -; clone size: many; CDR3 length: 11; V gene: TRBV28; CDR3 protein: CASTRFYEQYF; CDR3 DNA: TGTGCCAGCACTCGGTTCTACGAGCAGTACTTC
J gene: TRBJ2-1; D gene: TRBD1; clone size: many; CDR3 length: 15; V gene: TRBV5-1; CDR3 protein: CASSPTGYGNNEQFF; CDR3 DNA: TGCGCCAGCAGCCCGACAGGGTATGGCAACAATGAGCAGTTCTTC
J gene: TRBJ2-5; D gene: TRBD2; clone size: -; CDR3 length: 15; V gene: TRBV3-1; CDR3 protein: CASSRVLAGEETQYF; CDR3 DNA: TGTGCCAGCAGCCGGGTACTAGCGGGAGAAGAGACCCAGTACTTC
J gene: TRBJ2-3; D gene: TRBD2; clone size: -; CDR3 length: 17; V gene: TRBV7-9; CDR3 protein: CASSLVVSSGSTDTQYF; CDR3 DNA: TGTGCCAGCAGCTTAGTTGTTTCTAGCGGGAGTACAGATACGCAGTATTTT
J gene: TRBJ2-3; D gene: -; clone size: many; CDR3 length: 15; V gene: TRBV20-1; CDR3 protein: CSATRLAGSTDTQYF; CDR3 DNA: TGCAGTGCTACCCGCTTGGCGGGGAGCACAGATACGCAGTATTTT
J gene: TRBJ2-1; D gene: TRBD2; clone size: many; CDR3 length: 16; V gene: TRBV7-2; CDR3 protein: CASSPSSGRTSNEQFF; CDR3 DNA: TGTGCCAGCAGCCCTTCTAGCGGGAGGACCTCCAATGAGCAGTTCTTC
J gene: TRBJ2-7; D gene: -; clone size: many; CDR3 length: 13; V gene: TRBV6-1; CDR3 protein: CASSRPTPREQYF; CDR3 DNA: TGTGCCAGCAGTCGACCGACCCCAAGGGAGCAGTACTTC
J gene: TRBJ1-3; D gene: -; clone size: -; CDR3 length: 15; V gene: TRBV28; CDR3 protein: CASTRHRLSGNTIYF; CDR3 DNA: TGTGCCAGCACCAGGCACCGACTCTCTGGAAACACCATATATTTT
J gene: TRBJ1-5; D gene: -; clone size: -; CDR3 length: 17; V gene: TRBV10-1; CDR3 protein: CASSPDWRVDSNQPQHF; CDR3 DNA: TGCGCCAGCAGTCCGGACTGGAGGGTGGATAGCAATCAGCCCCAGCATTTT
J gene: TRBJ2-1; D gene: -; clone size: many; CDR3 length: 11; V gene: TRBV13; CDR3 protein: CASSSLHLQFF; CDR3 DNA: TGTGCCAGCAGCTCCTTACACCTGCAGTTCTTC
J gene: TRBJ2-7; D gene: -; clone size: few; CDR3 length: 15; V gene: TRBV7-2; CDR3 protein: CASSPGTPVSYEQYF; CDR3 DNA: TGTGCCAGCAGCCCCGGGACGCCCGTCTCCTACGAGCAGTACTTC
J gene: TRBJ1-2; D gene: -; clone size: many; CDR3 length: 15; V gene: TRBV18; CDR3 protein: CASSPPIGGGYGYTF; CDR3 DNA: TGTGCCAGCTCACCACCAATCGGGGGAGGCTATGGCTACACCTTC
J gene: TRBJ2-4; D gene: -; clone size: many; CDR3 length: 14; V gene: TRBV2; CDR3 protein: CASILRRTVNIQYF; CDR3 DNA: TGTGCCAGCATCCTTAGACGGACGGTAAACATTCAGTACTTC
J gene: TRBJ2-1; D gene: TRBD1; clone size: few; CDR3 length: 16; V gene: TRBV5-1; CDR3 protein: CASSPEQGARSNEQFF; CDR3 DNA: TGCGCCAGCAGTCCCGAGCAGGGGGCAAGGAGCAATGAGCAGTTCTTC
J gene: TRBJ2-1; D gene: TRBD2; clone size: -; CDR3 length: 15; V gene: TRBV5-1; CDR3 protein: CASSPTSGTSYEQFF; CDR3 DNA: TGCGCCAGCAGCCCGACTAGCGGGACGAGCTATGAGCAGTTCTTC
J gene: TRBJ2-7; D gene: -; clone size: many; CDR3 length: 14; V gene: TRBV11-2; CDR3 protein: CASSSFWQAYEQYF; CDR3 DNA: TGTGCCAGCAGCTCCTTCTGGCAAGCCTACGAGCAGTACTTC
J gene: TRBJ2-2; D gene: -; clone size: many; CDR3 length: 14; V gene: TRBV12-3/TRBV12-4; CDR3 protein: CASVRSSGPGELFF; CDR3 DNA: TGTGCCAGCGTTCGAAGTTCGGGACCGGGGGAGCTGTTTTTT
J gene: TRBJ2-1; D gene: -; clone size: few; CDR3 length: 15; V gene: TRBV6-5; CDR3 protein: CASSYLASSGNEQFF; CDR3 DNA: TGTGCCAGCAGTTACTTGGCTAGCAGTGGGAATGAGCAGTTCTTC
J gene: TRBJ1-5; D gene: -; clone size: many; CDR3 length: 13; V gene: TRBV10-3; CDR3 protein: CAISGVADQPQHF; CDR3 DNA: TGTGCCATCAGCGGCGTAGCTGATCAGCCCCAGCATTTT